Reported below is one T cell receptor (beta chain). What it binds is not known. Germline-derived CDR1 and CDR2 are DFQATT and SNEGSKA (reference sequence). The V end was cut by 6 bases, the J end by 3 bases, with 12 bases between. The CDR3 length is 14 residues. The sample belongs to a study of T cells in Graves' hyperthyroidism and ophthalmopathy. Across the whole study: The blood sample was taken at first diagnosis, before treatment began. Notes on the study in general: Stable hyperthyroidism was told apart from ophthalmopathy by a model built on 13 V-J features.

Researchers amplified the TCR beta CDR3 regions from RNA transcripts. The HTBI primer set served for first-round RT-PCR of the TCR CDR3. From the multiplex PCR reads, TCRdb called clonotypes with MiXCR, one entry per CDR3 protein. The sample lists approximately 590,000 distinct CDR3 sequences; 15% to 17% were seen once. The clonotype originates from a woman aged 25 to 39 with Graves' hyperthyroidism. The chain couples TRBV20-1 to TRBJ2-6; D might be TRBD1 or TRBD2, each matching 5 bases. The sample consisted of blood. The CDR3 nucleotides are TGCAGTGCAACCGGGGCCTATGGGGCCAACGTCCTGACTTTC. As protein: CSATGAYGANVLTF.